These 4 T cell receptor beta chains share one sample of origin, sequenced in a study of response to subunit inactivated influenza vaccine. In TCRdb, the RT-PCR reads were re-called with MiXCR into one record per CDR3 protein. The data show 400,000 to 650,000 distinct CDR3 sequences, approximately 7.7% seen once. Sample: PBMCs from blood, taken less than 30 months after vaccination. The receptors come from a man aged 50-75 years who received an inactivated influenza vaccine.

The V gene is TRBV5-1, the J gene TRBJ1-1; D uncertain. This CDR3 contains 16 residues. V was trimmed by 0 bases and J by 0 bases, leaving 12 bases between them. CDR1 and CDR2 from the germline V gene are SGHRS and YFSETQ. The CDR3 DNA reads TGCGCCAGCAGCTTGGCCGGCAGCGGCATGAACACTGAAGCTTTCTTT. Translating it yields CASSLAGSGMNTEAFF.

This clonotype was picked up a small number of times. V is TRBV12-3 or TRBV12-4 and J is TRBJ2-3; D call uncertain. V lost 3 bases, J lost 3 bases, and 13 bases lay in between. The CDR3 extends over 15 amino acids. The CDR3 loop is CASSFGSPITDTQYF. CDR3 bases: TGTGCCAGCAGTTTTGGCAGCCCTATTACAGATACGCAGTATTTT.

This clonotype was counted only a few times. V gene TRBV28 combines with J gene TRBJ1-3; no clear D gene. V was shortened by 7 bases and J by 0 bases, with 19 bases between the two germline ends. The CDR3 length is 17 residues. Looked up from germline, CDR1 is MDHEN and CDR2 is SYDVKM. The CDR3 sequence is CASTGQALMSSGNTIYF. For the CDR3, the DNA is TGTGCCAGCACCGGCCAGGCCTTAATGAGCTCTGGAAACACCATATATTTT.

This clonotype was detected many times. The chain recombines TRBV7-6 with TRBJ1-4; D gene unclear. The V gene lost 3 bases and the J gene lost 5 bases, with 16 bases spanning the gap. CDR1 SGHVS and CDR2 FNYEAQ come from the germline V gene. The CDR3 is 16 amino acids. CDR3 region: CASSLGRLHTNEKLFF. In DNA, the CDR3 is TGTGCCAGCAGCTTGGGCAGATTACATACGAATGAAAAACTGTTTTTT.